These 21 T cell receptor beta chains share one sample of origin, sequenced in a study of shared T cell receptors in the human thymus (dated by TCRdb to about 2021). Library preparation was by the immunoSEQ multiplex PCR assay. The table comes from immuneACCESS by way of TCRdb, which keeps in-frame sequences with V and J called. Part of the clones is missing from these tables; in studies checked, under half for an unresolved V gene and the rest for unknown reasons. The sample records hundreds of thousands of clones, approximately 80% of which are singletons. Together, the top ten hold 0.01% to 0.015% of the sample. The sample was also reused in another study, on human thymus T cells.

Sequenced material: thymocytes. Receptor source: a boy in the first two years of life with a congenital heart defect. Donor details come from another sample of the same person, matched by shared clones.

This chain connects TRBV30 to TRBJ2-1; TRBD2 aligns across 15 bases. Germline CDR1 GTSNPN, CDR2 SVGIG (reference sequence). The CDR3 covers 19 residues. V lost 2 bases to trimming and J lost 5 bases; unmatched junction nucleotides: 13. CDR3 region: CAWSSRTSGRALRNNEQFF. The DNA for the CDR3 is TGTGCCTGGAGTTCACGGACTAGCGGGAGGGCCCTCAGAAACAATGAGCAGTTCTTC.

V gene TRBV10-1 combines with J gene TRBJ2-7; TRBD2 agrees at 13 bases. Trimming cost V 4 bases and J 5 bases; bases outside gene matches: 11. CDR1 WNHNN and CDR2 SYGVQD come from the germline V gene (reference sequence). The CDR3 length is 17 residues. CDR3 amino acids: CASSGGLAGEERNEQYF. CDR3 nucleotide sequence: TGCGCCAGCAGTGGAGGACTAGCGGGAGAGGAGAGGAACGAGCAGTACTTC.

The rearrangement links TRBV7-2 to TRBJ2-2; possibly TRBD2 for D (6 bases). Looked up from germline, CDR1 is SGHTA and CDR2 is FQGNSA. The V and J ends lost 3 bases and 4 bases respectively, with 18 bases between them. This CDR3 is 17 amino acids long. The CDR3: CASSLEGRDESTGELFF. CDR3 coding DNA: TGTGCCAGCAGCTTGGAAGGGCGGGACGAATCCACCGGGGAGCTGTTTTTT. Filled out from reference TRBV7-2 and TRBJ2-2, the complete variable domain reads GAGVSQSPSNKVTEKGKDVELRCDPISGHTALYWYRQSLGQGLEFLIYFQGNSAPDKSGLPSDRFSAERTGGSVSTLTIQRTQQEDSAVYLCASSLEGRDESTGELFFGEGSRLTVL.

The J gene is TRBJ1-5, the V gene TRBV27, with D possibly matching TRBD1 (5 bases). The V and J ends lost 4 bases and 7 bases respectively, with 11 bases between them. The V gene's germline CDR1 is MNHEY and CDR2 SMNVEV (reference sequence). The CDR3 is 13 amino acids. CDR3 sequence: CASSSRGGQPQHF. The CDR3 DNA reads as TGTGCCAGCAGTTCAAGGGGTGGCCAGCCCCAGCATTTT.

This clone was picked up a small number of times. The rearrangement links TRBV27 to TRBJ2-7, with TRBD1 matching 7 bases. There are 14 residues in the CDR3. The V and J ends lost 4 bases and 4 bases, in that order; junction bases with no gene match: 7. Germline V gives CDR1 MNHEY, CDR2 SMNVEV (reference sequence). CDR3 region: CASSYRQGRYEQYF. The CDR3 DNA is TGTGCCAGCAGTTACCGACAGGGAAGGTACGAGCAGTACTTC.

The gene calls are TRBV28 and TRBJ2-3; 11 bases line up with TRBD2. The CDR3 loop spans 17 amino acids. Germline V gene data show CDR1 as MDHEN and CDR2 as SYDVKM. Unmatched junction bases numbered 10, after V lost 3 bases and J lost 5 bases. The CDR3 nucleotides read TGTGCCAGCAGTTTCTCACTAGCGGGAGTTATTGAAGATACGCAGTATTTT. Protein product: CASSFSLAGVIEDTQYF. The entire variable domain, with the rest obtained from reference TRBV28 and TRBJ2-3, is as follows: DVKVTQSSRYLVKRTGEKVFLECVQDMDHENMFWYRQDPGLGLRLIYFSYDVKMKEKGDIPEGYSVSREKKERFSLILESASTNQTSMYLCASSFSLAGVIEDTQYFGPGTRLTVL.

This CDR3 is CASSDRAVPGGYTF. In nucleotides, the CDR3 is TGTGCCAGCAGTGACCGGGCCGTTCCGGGAGGCTACACCTTC. The J gene is TRBJ1-2, the V gene TRBV25-1, with D uncertain. The CDR3 is made up of 14 amino acids. Germline loops: CDR1 MGHDK, CDR2 SYGVNS. Trimming cost V 3 bases and J 8 bases, with 16 bases left between them.

A word on this clone: The sample has other DNA sequences that encode this CDR3 too. The chain combines TRBV28 with TRBJ1-2, with D unclear. CDR3 length equals 12 residues. Germline CDR1 MDHEN, CDR2 SYDVKM. With 7 bases removed from V and 5 bases from J, the gap between germline ends came to 11 bases. CDR3: CASTLGGYGYTF. The DNA of the CDR3 is TGTGCCAGCACCCTGGGAGGGTATGGCTACACCTTC.

In nucleotides, the CDR3 is TGCGCCAGCAGCTTGGGTGGGGGACAGCGCTCAGATACGCAGTATTTT. Encoded protein: CASSLGGGQRSDTQYF. The rearrangement uses TRBV5-1 and TRBJ2-3; 7 nucleotides align to TRBD1. The ends lost 0 bases at V and 4 bases at J; junction bases unmatched: 8. From germline, CDR1 is SGHRS and CDR2 YFSETQ. This CDR3 has 16 amino acids.

The genes are TRBV10-2 and TRBJ2-3, with 15 positions matching TRBD2. J was trimmed by 2 bases and V by 6 bases; bases with no gene match: 6. Germline V gene lookup returns CDR1 WSHSY and CDR2 SAAADI. CDR3 length: 17 residues. CDR3 sequence (DNA): TGCGCCAGCAGCAGGACTAGCGGGAGGGATATCACAGATACGCAGTATTTT. Encoded protein: CASSRTSGRDITDTQYF.

The chain joins TRBV2 to TRBJ2-5; 9 bases agree with TRBD2. The CDR3 is 15 amino acids. V trimming: 1 base; J trimming: 7 bases; junction bases outside the gene matches: 7. The germline gives CDR1 SNHLY, CDR2 FYNNEI. This CDR3 reads CASSEDGGRALTQYF. CDR3 bases: TGTGCCAGCAGTGAAGACGGCGGGAGGGCCCTGACCCAGTACTTC.

This clone has just a few counts. The genes are TRBV5-1 and TRBJ2-1, with 11 bases matching TRBD2. Germline CDR1 is SGHRS and CDR2 is YFSETQ. CDR3 length: 18 residues. V shed 4 bases, J shed 10 bases, and the junction held 19 bases outside the gene matches. CDR3: CASSLGISGRADNREQFF. The CDR3 region has the DNA TGCGCCAGCAGCCTAGGGATTAGCGGGAGGGCCGACAATCGAGAGCAGTTCTTC. The complete variable domain, with remaining parts taken from reference TRBV5-1 and TRBJ2-1, reads KAGVTQTPRYLIKTRGQQVTLSCSPISGHRSVSWYQQTPGQGLQFLFEYFSETQRNKGNFPGRFSGRQFSNSRSEMNVSTLELGDSALYLCASSLGISGRADNREQFFGPGTRLTVL.

The rearrangement joins TRBV27 to TRBJ2-1, with D possibly being TRBD2 (6 bases). The CDR3 loop spans 16 amino acids. The germline CDR1 and CDR2 sequences are MNHEY and SMNVEV (reference sequence). V lost 2 bases and J lost 1, with 12 bases in between. Written as DNA, the CDR3 is TGTGCCAGCAGTTTAAGACTAGTCCTATCCTACAATGAGCAGTTCTTC. This sequence encodes CASSLRLVLSYNEQFF.

V is TRBV2 and J is TRBJ1-2, with D uncertain. The CDR3 loop spans 15 amino acids. CDR1 and CDR2 (germline): SNHLY, FYNNEI. The V and J ends lost 5 bases and 5 bases respectively, with 18 bases between them. The CDR3 DNA is TGTGCCAGCAGTCCCGATAAGCTGTTCAGGTATGGCTACACCTTC. Its protein product is CASSPDKLFRYGYTF.

The chain has TRBV2 and TRBJ1-1; no reliable D call. The CDR3 is made up of 9 amino acids. The V and J ends lost 6 bases and 8 bases respectively, with 4 bases between them. Germline V gene data show CDR1 as SNHLY and CDR2 as FYNNEI. CDR3 nucleotides: TGTGCCAGCAGATTAGAAGCTTTCTTT. Translation: CASRLEAFF.

The count of this clone is one. V is TRBV19 and J is TRBJ2-2; D possibly corresponds to TRBD2 (6 bases). Germline loops: CDR1 LNHDA, CDR2 SQIVND (reference sequence). Trimming removed 3 bases at V and 0 bases at J, with 17 bases between. This CDR3 region has 18 residues. CDR3 DNA sequence: TGTGCCAGTAGTATGTCGGGACTCAGAAGTTCGAACACCGGGGAGCTGTTTTTT. Translation gives CASSMSGLRSSNTGELFF.

This clone appeared a few times. The V and J genes are TRBV28 and TRBJ2-7; 10 bases agree with TRBD2. Germline V lookup: CDR1 MDHEN, CDR2 SYDVKM. V lost 2 bases, J lost 10 bases, and 8 bases stayed unmatched. CDR3 length equals 14 residues. Written as DNA, the CDR3 is TGTGCCAGCAGTTTAGTACTAGCGGGATATGAACAGTACTTC. It codes for CASSLVLAGYEQYF. Using reference TRBV28 and TRBJ2-7 for the parts outside the CDR3, the full variable domain is DVKVTQSSRYLVKRTGEKVFLECVQDMDHENMFWYRQDPGLGLRLIYFSYDVKMKEKGDIPEGYSVSREKKERFSLILESASTNQTSMYLCASSLVLAGYEQYFGPGTRLTVT.

This clone showed up just a few times. V and J are TRBV29-1 and TRBJ1-3; D ambiguous. The germline V and J ends were trimmed by 0 bases and 3 bases, with 9 bases remaining between them. From germline, CDR1 is SQVTM and CDR2 ANQGSEA. The CDR3 has 14 residues. CDR3 amino acids: CSVEDAGNGNTIYF. Written as DNA, the CDR3 is TGCAGCGTTGAAGATGCGGGAAATGGAAACACCATATATTTT.

On this clone: Other DNA sequences from this sample encode an identical CDR3 as well. The genes are TRBV7-2 and TRBJ1-1; perhaps TRBD1 as D (5 bases). This CDR3 has 12 residues. CDR1 and CDR2 (germline): SGHTA, FQGNSA. Trimming took 5 bases from V and 6 from J, leaving 10 bases between them. This chain's CDR3 is CASSPGGAEAFF. The CDR3 nucleotides are TGTGCCAGCAGCCCCGGGGGTGCTGAAGCTTTCTTT.

The chain carries TRBV27 and TRBJ2-1; 8 bases are shared with TRBD2. Germline V gene lookup returns CDR1 MNHEY and CDR2 SMNVEV (reference sequence). V was clipped by 7 bases and J by 7 bases; unmatched bases: 3. This CDR3 is 12 amino acids long. The CDR3 spells CASIGGGNEQFF. In DNA, the CDR3 is TGTGCCAGCATCGGGGGGGGGAATGAGCAGTTCTTC.

The J gene is TRBJ2-7, the V gene TRBV11-3; D is perhaps TRBD2 (6 bases). This CDR3 is built from 16 residues. Trimming cost V 4 bases and J 0 bases, with 16 bases left between them. Per germline, CDR1 SGHNT and CDR2 YENEEA. This CDR3 is CASSCRLGRLSYEQYF. CDR3 in DNA: TGTGCCAGCAGCTGCAGACTAGGCCGTCTCTCCTACGAGCAGTACTTC.